Shown below are 17 T cell receptor beta chains from a single sample sequenced in a study of T-cell reconstitution after alpha-beta-depleted transplantation in children. Unique molecular identifiers were incorporated when the TCRbeta library was constructed. Each CDR3 protein gets one entry after TCRdb re-called the PCR reads with MiXCR. The table lists around 400,000 distinct CDR3 sequences, roughly 22% of them singletons. The specimen comprised PBMCs from the stem cell graft donor, sampled from the stem cell graft. These receptors were taken from a human donor who donated a stem cell graft to a child with acute myeloid leukemia.

This clonotype has a handful of counts. The DNA of the CDR3 is TGTGCCAGCAGTGACGAGGGCGATACGCAGTATTTT. Its translation: CASSDEGDTQYF. The rearrangement joins TRBV6-4 to TRBJ2-3; tentatively, D is TRBD2 (5 bases). There are 12 residues in the CDR3. Trimming stripped 2 bases from V and 6 bases from J, with 6 bases between. CDR1 and CDR2 (germline): MRHNA, SNTAGT.

This sequence joins TRBV6-2 or TRBV6-3 and TRBJ2-1, with unresolved D. This CDR3 is 13 amino acids long. Germline V CDR1 and CDR2: MNHEY, SVGEGT. V lost 4 bases, J lost 6 bases, and 10 bases lay in between. The CDR3 region has the DNA TGTGCCAGCAGTTCGGTTGGATCCAATGAGCAGTTCTTC. It encodes CASSSVGSNEQFF.

This clonotype occurred many times. The CDR3 region is CSVEVPTGMTSYEQYF. For the CDR3, the DNA is TGCAGCGTTGAAGTCCCGACAGGGATGACTTCCTACGAGCAGTACTTC. The V and J genes are TRBV29-1 and TRBJ2-7; 7 bases map to TRBD1. The germline CDR1 and CDR2 sequences are SQVTM and ANQGSEA. CDR3 size: 16 residues. The ends lost 1 base at V and 1 base at J; junction bases unmatched: 10.

The rearrangement links TRBV29-1 to TRBJ1-1; 7 bases line up with TRBD1. CDR3 length: 15 amino acids. In germline, CDR1 is SQVTM, CDR2 ANQGSEA. The J segment lost 3 bases and the V segment lost 5 bases, leaving 12 bases of the junction unmatched. The CDR3 coding sequence is TGCAGCGTTCGAAGACAGGGAGGTAAGGACACTGAAGCTTTCTTT. Translation gives CSVRRQGGKDTEAFF.

This clonotype was observed a handful of times. V and J are TRBV4-2 and TRBJ2-3; 7 bases align to TRBD2. Germline values: CDR1 LGHNA, CDR2 YNFKEQ. The CDR3 length is 17 residues. With V trimmed by 0 bases and J by 0 bases, 6 bases remained unmatched. CDR3 sequence: CASSQDLAGASTDTQYF. The CDR3 DNA reads as TGTGCCAGCAGCCAAGATTTGGCGGGAGCTAGCACAGATACGCAGTATTTT.

The J gene is TRBJ2-1, the V gene TRBV12-3 or TRBV12-4, with D perhaps matching TRBD1 or TRBD2 (6 bases each). Trimming left V 5 bases short and J 1 base short, with 18 bases between. The CDR3 contains 17 residues. The CDR3 bases are TGTGCCAGCAGTCCCGAGGGGCCGGGGGCTTCCTACAATGAGCAGTTCTTC. This sequence encodes CASSPEGPGASYNEQFF.

J is TRBJ2-7 and V is TRBV20-1, with 16 nucleotides matching TRBD2. The CDR3 has 17 residues. The germline V gene has CDR1 DFQATT and CDR2 SNEGSKA (reference sequence). V was pared by 6 bases and J by 0 bases, with 8 bases of the junction left unmatched. In DNA form, the CDR3 reads TGCAGTGCGACCCAGGGACTAGCGGGAGGGCCCTCCTACGAGCAGTACTTC. Residues: CSATQGLAGGPSYEQYF.

CDR3 sequence: CASSSGGSGTEAFF. The CDR3 DNA sequence: TGTGCCAGCAGTTCGGGGGGAAGCGGGACTGAAGCTTTCTTT. The genes are TRBV27 and TRBJ1-1; D might be TRBD1 (5 bases). Germline CDR1 and CDR2: MNHEY and SMNVEV (reference sequence). V was shortened by 4 bases and J by 5 bases, with 14 bases between the two germline ends. There are 14 residues in the CDR3.

This clonotype was seen a handful of times. The rearrangement links TRBV24-1 to TRBJ2-2, with D possibly being TRBD1 (5 bases). CDR3 length: 16 amino acids. The V gene lost 5 bases and the J gene lost 1 base, with 13 bases spanning the gap. Per germline, CDR1 KGHDR and CDR2 SFDVKD. The CDR3, as DNA: TGTGCCACCAGTGGCTGGGGCGTCAAGAACACCGGGGAGCTGTTTTTT. The encoded protein is CATSGWGVKNTGELFF.

This clonotype came up a few times. The chain is built from TRBV5-1 and TRBJ2-3; 7 bases agree with TRBD2. J lost 2 bases, V lost 5 bases, and 5 bases had no gene match. The CDR3 length is 14 residues. Germline CDR1 reads SGHRS; CDR2 reads YFSETQ. This chain's CDR3 is CASSLADPTDTQYF. CDR3 nucleotide sequence: TGCGCCAGCAGTCTAGCGGACCCCACAGATACGCAGTATTTT.

This clonotype was picked up many times. The chain recombines TRBV5-4 with TRBJ2-5; D not resolved. Trimming left V 0 bases short and J 1 base short, with 7 bases between. The CDR3 length is 14 residues. The germline V gene encodes CDR1 SGHNT and CDR2 YYREEE (reference sequence). In DNA form, the CDR3 reads TGTGCCAGCAGCTTGGGTAGGCGCCAAGAGACCCAGTACTTC. Its protein product is CASSLGRRQETQYF.

Ten or more counts support this clonotype. The chain links TRBV20-1 to TRBJ2-3; D unclear. Germline loops: CDR1 DFQATT, CDR2 SNEGSKA (reference sequence). This CDR3 has 15 residues. Trimming pared 3 bases from V and 0 bases from J, leaving 13 bases between. The CDR3 sequence: CSASSLGVSTDTQYF. The CDR3 coding sequence is TGCAGTGCTAGTTCTTTAGGCGTTAGCACAGATACGCAGTATTTT.

There are a few counts of this clonotype. The chain is built from TRBV24-1 and TRBJ1-2; a weak D match, TRBD1 (6 bases). Germline V gene sequence: CDR1 KGHDR, CDR2 SFDVKD. V gave up 1 base and J gave up 8 bases, with 10 bases separating them. CDR3 length: 13 residues. CDR3 sequence reads: CATSDLQGRGYTF. The CDR3 DNA sequence: TGTGCCACCAGTGATTTACAGGGACGGGGCTACACCTTC.

The chain is built from TRBV24-1 and TRBJ2-2; 7 nucleotides line up with TRBD2. Looked up from germline, CDR1 is KGHDR and CDR2 is SFDVKD. The CDR3 has 17 residues. Unmatched junction bases numbered 12, after V lost 3 bases and J lost 6 bases. CDR3 protein: CATSDPRAGEMAGELFF. CDR3 nucleotide sequence: TGTGCCACCAGTGATCCCAGGGCGGGAGAGATGGCCGGGGAGCTGTTTTTT.

This clonotype was observed at least ten times. V gene TRBV20-1 combines with J gene TRBJ2-1; D is possibly TRBD2 (5 bases). Trimming shortened V by 5 bases and J by 6 bases, and 17 bases separated the two germline ends. The germline CDR1 and CDR2 sequences are DFQATT and SNEGSKA (reference sequence). The length of the CDR3 is 14 residues. Written as DNA, the CDR3 is TGCAGTGCTGAAGATCAGACTACAACCAATGAGCAGTTCTTC. It translates to CSAEDQTTTNEQFF.

The rearrangement joins TRBV14 to TRBJ2-1, with a weak D call TRBD1 (6 bases). The V and J ends lost 4 bases and 9 bases respectively, with 16 bases between them. The germline V gene encodes CDR1 SGHDN and CDR2 FVKESK. The length of the CDR3 is 14 residues. Here the CDR3 DNA reads TGTGCCAGCAGCCTCCTAAAGAGGGGGAGTGAGCAGTTCTTC. Its protein is CASSLLKRGSEQFF.

In its sample, this clonotype was seen a few times. The rearrangement joins TRBV5-1 to TRBJ1-5, with D perhaps TRBD1 (6 bases). CDR3 length equals 15 residues. Trimming shortened V by 0 bases and J by 7 bases, and 14 bases separated the two germline ends. The germline CDR1 and CDR2 sequences are SGHRS and YFSETQ. The DNA of the CDR3 is TGCGCCAGCAGCTTGGCCGGGGGCTTTAGCCAGCCCCAGCATTTT. Protein product: CASSLAGGFSQPQHF.